The clone carrying this T cell receptor beta chain was observed a few times. The record originates from a study of T-cell reconstitution after alpha-beta-depleted transplantation in children. During its preparation, the TCRbeta library received unique molecular identifiers. A single record per CDR3 protein comes from TCRdb applying MiXCR to the PCR reads. Of about 540,000 distinct CDR3 sequences listed, approximately 20% are singletons. This CDR3 is built from 15 residues. The ends lost 5 bases at V and 9 bases at J; junction bases unmatched: 11. The specimen was PBMCs from the stem cell graft donor, collected from the stem cell graft. The genes are TRBV12-3 or TRBV12-4 and TRBJ2-1, with 9 bases lining up with TRBD1. The receptor was derived from a human donor who donated a stem cell graft to a child with acute lymphoblastic leukemia. The CDR3 reads CASSEPGQGWGEQFF. For the CDR3, the DNA is TGTGCCAGCAGTGAACCGGGACAGGGTTGGGGTGAGCAGTTCTTC.